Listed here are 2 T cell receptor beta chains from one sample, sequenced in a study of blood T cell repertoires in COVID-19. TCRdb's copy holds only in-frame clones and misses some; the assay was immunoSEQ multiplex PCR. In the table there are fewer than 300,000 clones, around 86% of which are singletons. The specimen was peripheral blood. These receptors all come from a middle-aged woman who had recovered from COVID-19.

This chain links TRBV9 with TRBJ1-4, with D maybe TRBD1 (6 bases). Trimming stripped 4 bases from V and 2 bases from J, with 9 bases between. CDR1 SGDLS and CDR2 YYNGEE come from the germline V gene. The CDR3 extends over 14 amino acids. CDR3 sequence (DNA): TGTGCCAGCAGCCCAAGGGGGACTAATGAAAAACTGTTTTTT. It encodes CASSPRGTNEKLFF.

The CDR3 loop is CASSPGTLGMGETQYF. The CDR3 DNA sequence: TGCGCCAGCAGCCCGGGGACTCTTGGAATGGGAGAGACCCAGTACTTC. The chain links TRBV5-1 to TRBJ2-5, with D maybe TRBD2 (6 bases). Trimming shortened V by 4 bases and J by 4 bases, and 20 bases separated the two germline ends. The CDR3 contains 16 residues. The germline gives CDR1 SGHRS, CDR2 YFSETQ.